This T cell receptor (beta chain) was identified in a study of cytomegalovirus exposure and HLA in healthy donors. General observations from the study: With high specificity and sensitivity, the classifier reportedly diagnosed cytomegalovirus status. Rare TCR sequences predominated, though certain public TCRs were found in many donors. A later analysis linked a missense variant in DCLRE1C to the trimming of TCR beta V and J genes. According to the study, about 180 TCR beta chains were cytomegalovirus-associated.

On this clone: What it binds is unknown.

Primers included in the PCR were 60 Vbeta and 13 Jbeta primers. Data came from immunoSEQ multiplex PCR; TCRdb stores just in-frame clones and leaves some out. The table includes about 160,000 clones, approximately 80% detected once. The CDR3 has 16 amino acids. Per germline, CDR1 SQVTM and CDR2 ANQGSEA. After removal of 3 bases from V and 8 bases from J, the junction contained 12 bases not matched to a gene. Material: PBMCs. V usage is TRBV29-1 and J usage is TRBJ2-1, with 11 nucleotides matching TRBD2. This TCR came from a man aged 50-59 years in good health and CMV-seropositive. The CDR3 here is CSVEGSGTSGRDEQFF. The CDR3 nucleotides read TGCAGCGTTGAGGGATCCGGGACTAGCGGTAGGGATGAGCAGTTCTTC.